This entry is about one T cell receptor (beta chain). These data originate in a study of blood T cell repertoires in COVID-19. Study-wide context: Spain, Italy and the United States supplied samples that represented acute and convalescent COVID-19.

Per the original data handling: From reference gene primer amplification, estimates of nucleated cell counts were derived. TCRdb's copy holds only in-frame clones and misses some; the assay was immunoSEQ multiplex PCR. Clone size and V and J calls were adopted from that table, with D and trimming inferred from the DNA. The table shows about 190,000 clones, with roughly 89% occurring only once. The germline V gene encodes CDR1 LNHDA and CDR2 SQIVND (reference sequence). The CDR3 consists of 13 residues. V was pared by 9 bases and J by 6 bases, with 15 bases between. Sequencing was performed on peripheral blood. The V gene is TRBV19, the J gene TRBJ2-1, with D tentatively TRBD2 (6 bases). This clonotype originated in a middle-aged man with acute or convalescent COVID-19. The CDR3 is CASRETASNEQFF. The CDR3 DNA reads TGTGCCAGCCGGGAGACAGCCTCCAATGAGCAGTTCTTC.